These 25 T cell receptor beta chains share one sample of origin, sequenced in a study of blood T cell repertoires in COVID-19. The repertoire was sequenced with immunoSEQ multiplex PCR; TCRdb's copy has only in-frame clones and lacks some. The sample shows 100,000 to 150,000 clones, about 81% of them seen only once. Material: peripheral blood. The receptors were gathered from a woman older than 75 with acute or convalescent COVID-19.

The chain joins TRBV18 to TRBJ2-5; 7 nucleotides match TRBD2. The CDR3 spans 14 residues. With 3 bases clipped from V and 2 bases from J, the junction kept 3 bases outside the gene matches. Looked up from germline, CDR1 is KGHSH and CDR2 is LQKENI. In nucleotides, the CDR3 is TGTGCCAGCTCACCTTTGGGGGGGCAAGAGACCCAGTACTTC. Translated: CASSPLGGQETQYF.

This chain links TRBV10-2 with TRBJ1-1; 9 bases are a match to TRBD1. The ends lost 6 bases at V and 5 bases at J; junction bases unmatched: 13. This CDR3 has 16 residues. Germline V gene sequence: CDR1 WSHSY, CDR2 SAAADI. The CDR3 region is CASSGTGGSTRTEAFF. In DNA, the CDR3 is TGCGCCAGCAGCGGTACAGGGGGCTCGACAAGGACTGAAGCTTTCTTT.

This clone was seen only a few times. The rearrangement uses TRBV5-5 and TRBJ1-1; 7 bases line up with TRBD1. CDR1 and CDR2 (germline): SGHKS, YYEKEE (reference sequence). CDR3 length equals 15 residues. Germline trimming cut 4 bases from V and 3 bases from J; bases unmatched to any gene: 9. CDR3 coding DNA: TGTGCCAGCAGCCTAGAAGGGGGCGCGGACACTGAAGCTTTCTTT. This translates into CASSLEGGADTEAFF.

In its sample, this clone was seen a few times. CDR3 sequence (DNA): TGTGCCAGCAGCTCCCGGGACACCACCTACGAGCAGTACTTC. This sequence encodes CASSSRDTTYEQYF. The V and J genes are TRBV7-8 and TRBJ2-7; D perhaps matches TRBD1 (6 bases). Germline CDR1 reads SGHVS; CDR2 reads FQNEAQ. This CDR3 has 14 residues. The V end was cut by 4 bases, the J end by 2 bases, with 12 bases between.

CDR3 nucleotides: TGTGCCAGCAAACCCGCGGTTGATACGCAGTATTTT. Amino acids: CASKPAVDTQYF. The chain employs TRBV2 and TRBJ2-3; no reliable D call. Germline CDR1 SNHLY, CDR2 FYNNEI. V was shortened by 7 bases and J by 6 bases, with 11 bases between the two germline ends. The CDR3 length is 12 residues.

The rearrangement uses TRBV5-1 and TRBJ1-4; D gene unclear. The ends were cut back, 1 base at V and 4 bases at J, with 8 bases in the middle. The germline gives CDR1 SGHRS, CDR2 YFSETQ. This CDR3 is built from 14 residues. CDR3 amino acids: CASSLFGSNEKLFF. The CDR3 DNA reads TGCGCCAGCAGCTTGTTCGGGAGTAATGAAAAACTGTTTTTT.

Comment on this clone: This sample also contains other DNA sequences that code for the same CDR3. The chain carries TRBV27 and TRBJ2-3; 15 bases fit TRBD2. The ends lost 3 bases at V and 1 base at J; junction bases unmatched: 2. Per the germline V gene, CDR1 is MNHEY and CDR2 is SMNVEV (reference sequence). This CDR3 has 17 residues. CDR3: CASSFGLAGGGTDTQYF. CDR3 DNA: TGTGCCAGCAGTTTCGGACTAGCGGGAGGGGGCACAGATACGCAGTATTTT.

The genes are TRBV12-5 and TRBJ1-5; 8 bases agree with TRBD1. The germline V gene has CDR1 LGHNT and CDR2 FRNRAP. With 5 bases clipped from V and 5 bases from J, the junction kept 8 bases outside the gene matches. The CDR3 extends over 15 amino acids. The CDR3 nucleotides are TGTGCTAGTGGTCAAGCCGGGACAGGCCATCAGCCCCAGCATTTT. Amino acids: CASGQAGTGHQPQHF.

The chain uses TRBV6-2 or TRBV6-3 and TRBJ1-1, with D maybe TRBD1 (6 bases). The CDR3 runs to 14 residues. V dropped 2 bases and J dropped 6 bases, with 13 bases sitting between them. Germline lookup yields CDR1 MNHEY and CDR2 SVGEGT. CDR3 sequence (DNA): TGTGCCAGCAGTTACGCGGGGGCTATCCCTGAAGCTTTCTTT. As protein: CASSYAGAIPEAFF.

This rearrangement joins TRBV9 to TRBJ2-2, with 10 bases identical to TRBD1. Trimming took 0 bases from V and 5 from J; bases not matched to a gene: 7. The CDR3 covers 17 residues. Germline values: CDR1 SGDLS, CDR2 YYNGEE. In DNA, the CDR3 is TGTGCCAGCAGCGTAGGCGGGACAGGGGTAGGGACCGGGGAGCTGTTTTTT. This translates into CASSVGGTGVGTGELFF.

The J gene is TRBJ1-4, the V gene TRBV4-1; D possibly corresponds to TRBD1 (6 bases). The V gene's germline CDR1 is MGHRA and CDR2 YSYEKL. The ends were cut back, 1 base at V and 4 bases at J, with 10 bases in the middle. CDR3 length: 15 amino acids. CDR3 sequence (DNA): TGCGCCAGCAGCCAAGGGACAGCCAATAATGAAAAACTGTTTTTT. Translating gives CASSQGTANNEKLFF.

This chain joins TRBV12-3 or TRBV12-4 and TRBJ1-2, with D tentatively TRBD1 (6 bases). The CDR3 length is 13 residues. V dropped 5 bases and J dropped 6 bases, with 13 bases sitting between them. CDR3 DNA sequence: TGTGCCAGCAGTCAACAGGGTGCGGATGGCTACACCTTC. Its protein product is CASSQQGADGYTF.

The rearrangement links TRBV5-1 to TRBJ2-2; 8 positions match TRBD1. Germline CDR1 and CDR2: SGHRS and YFSETQ. This CDR3 is 16 amino acids long. The J segment lost 1 base and the V segment lost 0 bases, leaving 2 bases of the junction unmatched. In DNA, the CDR3 is TGCGCCAGCAGCTTGGCCGGGACAGGGAACACCGGGGAGCTGTTTTTT. It encodes CASSLAGTGNTGELFF.

The chain has TRBV30 and TRBJ2-7, with 10 bases identical to TRBD2. CDR1 and CDR2 from the germline V gene are GTSNPN and SVGIG (reference sequence). Losses at the gene ends were 1 base for V and 4 bases for J; bases not matched to a gene: 4. The CDR3 runs to 14 residues. CDR3 in amino acids: CAWSALAGDYEQYF. The DNA of the CDR3 is TGTGCCTGGAGTGCGCTAGCGGGAGATTACGAGCAGTACTTC.

J is TRBJ1-5 and V is TRBV19, with 8 nucleotides matching TRBD1. This CDR3 comprises 14 residues. After removal of 7 bases from V and 3 bases from J, the junction contained 5 bases not matched to a gene. Germline CDR1 reads LNHDA; CDR2 reads SQIVND (reference sequence). CDR3 sequence: CASTDRGYNQPQHF. DNA for the CDR3: TGTGCCAGTACCGACAGGGGATACAATCAGCCCCAGCATTTT.

The chain is built from TRBV27 and TRBJ1-1; TRBD1 matches 9 bases. The V and J ends lost 5 bases and 5 bases, in that order; junction bases with no gene match: 9. This CDR3 spans 15 amino acids. Germline V gene data show CDR1 as MNHEY and CDR2 as SMNVEV (reference sequence). The CDR3 DNA sequence: TGTGCCAGCAGTCCCCGGGACAGGGTAAGAACTGAAGCTTTCTTT. This sequence encodes CASSPRDRVRTEAFF.

The V gene is TRBV7-2, the J gene TRBJ2-1, with 9 bases aligning to TRBD2. Trimming cost V 5 bases and J 9 bases; bases outside gene matches: 20. CDR3 length: 18 residues. Germline CDR1 and CDR2: SGHTA and FQGNSA. The CDR3 protein is CASSLTGRGAGGLGEQFF. The DNA for the CDR3 is TGTGCCAGCAGCCTAACGGGAAGAGGAGCGGGAGGACTGGGTGAGCAGTTCTTC.

The chain links TRBV6-2 or TRBV6-3 to TRBJ2-3, with D possibly being TRBD1 (6 bases). Germline loops: CDR1 MNHEY, CDR2 SVGEGT. This CDR3 is built from 16 residues. With 0 bases removed from V and 2 bases from J, the gap between germline ends came to 12 bases. CDR3 residues: CASSYSLVGATDTQYF. CDR3 in DNA: TGTGCCAGCAGTTACTCCCTAGTGGGGGCCACAGATACGCAGTATTTT.

The rearrangement joins TRBV3-1 (or the pseudogene TRBV3-2) to TRBJ2-7; maybe TRBD2 (6 bases). The CDR3 length is 17 residues. Per the germline V gene, CDR1 is LGHDT and CDR2 is YNNKEL (reference sequence). The germline V and J ends were trimmed by 4 bases and 4 bases, with 23 bases remaining between them. Here the CDR3 reads CASSLGLTQRFEYEQYF. CDR3 bases: TGTGCCAGCAGCCTCGGACTAACCCAACGCTTTGAGTACGAGCAGTACTTC.

This clone showed up just a few times. The chain combines TRBV4-3 with TRBJ1-1; 9 bases are shared with TRBD1. This CDR3 region has 14 residues. Unmatched junction bases numbered 4, after V lost 4 bases and J lost 4 bases. CDR1 is LGHNA and CDR2 is YSLEER in the germline V gene. CDR3 sequence (DNA): TGCGCCAGCAGCCGGGGACAGGGAACCACTGAAGCTTTCTTT. Translation: CASSRGQGTTEAFF.

The V gene is TRBV5-1, the J gene TRBJ2-5; 7 bases are a match to TRBD2. Germline trimming cut 4 bases from V and 0 bases from J; bases unmatched to any gene: 12. The V gene's germline CDR1 is SGHRS and CDR2 YFSETQ. There are 17 residues in the CDR3. The CDR3 DNA reads TGCGCCAGCAGCCCGACCTTTGCGGGAGCGTACCAAGAGACCCAGTACTTC. It specifies CASSPTFAGAYQETQYF.

The sample holds one count of this clone. The chain is built from TRBV7-9 and TRBJ1-4, with 9 bases identical to TRBD1. Germline V gives CDR1 SEHNR, CDR2 FQNEAQ (reference sequence). The V segment lost 4 bases and the J segment 7 bases; nucleotides outside the gene matches: 4. The CDR3 runs 14 residues. CDR3 residues: CASSSGTGSEKLFF. CDR3 coding DNA: TGTGCCAGCAGCTCCGGGACAGGGAGTGAAAAACTGTTTTTT.

The chain links TRBV30 to TRBJ1-1; D possibly corresponds to TRBD1 (6 bases). Deletions cut 3 bases from V and 3 bases from J, with 11 bases between. The CDR3 consists of 13 residues. From germline, CDR1 is GTSNPN and CDR2 SVGIG (reference sequence). CDR3 nucleotides: TGTGCCTGGAGGCGGGGGGCGTACACTGAAGCTTTCTTT. It specifies CAWRRGAYTEAFF. The variable domain in full, with the rest retrieved from reference TRBV30 and TRBJ1-1, is SQTIHQWPATLVQPVGSPLSLECTVEGTSNPNLYWYRQAAGRGLQLLFYSVGIGQISSEVPQNLSASRPQDRQFILSSKKLLLSDSGFYLCAWRRGAYTEAFFGQGTRLTVV.

This rearrangement joins TRBV27 to TRBJ1-1, with TRBD1 matching 8 bases. The germline V gene has CDR1 MNHEY and CDR2 SMNVEV (reference sequence). The junction had 5 bases not matched to a gene; V was cut back by 4 bases and J by 4 bases. The CDR3 loop spans 14 amino acids. CDR3 region: CASSSRTGSTEAFF. DNA of the CDR3: TGTGCCAGCAGTTCACGGACAGGGAGCACTGAAGCTTTCTTT.

This clone was observed a few times. The chain combines TRBV11-3 with TRBJ2-2; 9 nucleotides match TRBD2. The CDR3 length is 15 residues. V shed 8 bases, J shed 4 bases, and the junction held 8 bases outside the gene matches. The germline V gene has CDR1 SGHNT and CDR2 YENEEA. Written as DNA, the CDR3 is TGTGCCAGCTCCCAGAATAGCGGGGGCACCGGGGAGCTGTTTTTT. Translated, it gives CASSQNSGGTGELFF.